One sample yielded the 6 T cell receptor beta chains listed below, sequenced in a study of radiation and T cells in renal cell carcinoma. The assay was immunoSEQ multiplex PCR, and TCRdb's table has in-frame clones only and misses some. The sample has 50,000 to 75,000 clones, 65% to 80% seen once. Time point given: baseline pretreatment blood. The treatment was: 15 Gy SBRT to primary tumor, nephrectomy 4 weeks later. The source material was blood, sampled from a patient whose treatment included radiotherapy and nephrectomy. The source of these receptors is a man in his fifties or sixties with renal cell carcinoma.

The rearrangement links TRBV5-5 to TRBJ1-1; 7 nucleotides match TRBD1. The trim removed 0 bases at V and 1 base at J, leaving 3 bases unmatched. The CDR3 sequence is 15 residues long. Germline CDR1 and CDR2: SGHKS and YYEKEE (reference sequence). The CDR3 coding sequence is TGTGCCAGCAGCTTGGTAGGGACAGAGAACACTGAAGCTTTCTTT. Protein product: CASSLVGTENTEAFF.

The V call is TRBV5-1, the J call TRBJ2-5; 15 bases are shared with TRBD2. Germline V gives CDR1 SGHRS, CDR2 YFSETQ. CDR3 size: 17 residues. V lost 4 bases and J lost 4; bases outside the gene matches: 8. CDR3 bases: TGCGCCAGCAGCACCGGACTAGCGGGGGGGGAAGGAGAGACCCAGTACTTC. Its translation: CASSTGLAGGEGETQYF. The variable domain in full, completed from reference TRBV5-1 and TRBJ2-5, reads KAGVTQTPRYLIKTRGQQVTLSCSPISGHRSVSWYQQTPGQGLQFLFEYFSETQRNKGNFPGRFSGRQFSNSRSEMNVSTLELGDSALYLCASSTGLAGGEGETQYFGPGTRLLVL.

The chain couples TRBV4-3 to TRBJ1-1, with unresolved D. Germline assignment: CDR1 LGHNA and CDR2 YSLEER. CDR3 length: 16 amino acids. Trimming removed 0 bases at V and 3 bases at J, with 14 bases between. In DNA, the CDR3 is TGCGCCAGCAGCCAAGATCCCGTAAGGAGGGACACTGAAGCTTTCTTT. It yields the protein CASSQDPVRRDTEAFF.

The chain recombines TRBV19 with TRBJ2-1; 13 bases are a match to TRBD2. Germline V gene lookup returns CDR1 LNHDA and CDR2 SQIVND (reference sequence). The CDR3 runs to 15 residues. V shed 4 bases, J shed 4 bases, and the junction held 1 base outside the gene matches. CDR3 nucleotide sequence: TGTGCCAGTAGTAAGACTAGCGGGGGGTACAATGAGCAGTTCTTC. Protein product: CASSKTSGGYNEQFF.

The V call is TRBV7-8, the J call TRBJ1-3; D is unresolved. The CDR3 has 16 residues. Trimming pared 6 bases from V and 1 base from J, leaving 16 bases between. The germline gives CDR1 SGHVS, CDR2 FQNEAQ. CDR3 sequence (DNA): TGTGCCAGCAGTCCTCTGGGTGTTGTGTCTGGAAACACCATATATTTT. Translating gives CASSPLGVVSGNTIYF.

The V call is TRBV6-6, the J call TRBJ1-4, with TRBD1 as a possible D gene (6 bases). The germline CDR1 and CDR2 sequences are MNHNY and SVGAGI (reference sequence). V was shortened by 7 bases and J by 5 bases, with 14 bases between the two germline ends. This CDR3 comprises 14 residues. CDR3 residues: CASTPTGQNEKLFF. DNA of the CDR3: TGTGCCAGCACCCCTACCGGACAGAATGAAAAACTGTTTTTT.